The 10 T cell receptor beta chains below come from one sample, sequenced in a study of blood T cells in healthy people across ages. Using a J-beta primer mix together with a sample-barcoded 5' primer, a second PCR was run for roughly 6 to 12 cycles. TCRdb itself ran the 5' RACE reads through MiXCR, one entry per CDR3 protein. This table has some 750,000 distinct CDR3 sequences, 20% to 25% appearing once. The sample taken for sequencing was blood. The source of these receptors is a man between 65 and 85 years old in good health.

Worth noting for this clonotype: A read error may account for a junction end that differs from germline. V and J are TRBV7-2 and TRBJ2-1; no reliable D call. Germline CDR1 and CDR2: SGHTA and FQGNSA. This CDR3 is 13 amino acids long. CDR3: CASSPPIYNERFF. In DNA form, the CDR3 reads TGTGCCAGCAGCCCCCCGATCTACAATGAGCGGTTCTTC. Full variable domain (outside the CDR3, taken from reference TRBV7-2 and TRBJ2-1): GAGVSQSPSNKVTEKGKDVELRCDPISGHTALYWYRQSLGQGLEFLIYFQGNSAPDKSGLPSDRFSAERTGGSVSTLTIQRTQQEDSAVYLCASSPPIYNERFFGPGTRLTVL.

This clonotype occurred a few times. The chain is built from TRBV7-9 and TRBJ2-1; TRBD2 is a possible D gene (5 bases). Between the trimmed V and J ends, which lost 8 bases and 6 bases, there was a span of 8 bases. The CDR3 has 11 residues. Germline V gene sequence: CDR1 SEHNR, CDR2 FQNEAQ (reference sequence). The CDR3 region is CASGRVNEQFF. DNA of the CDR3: TGTGCCAGCGGGCGGGTCAATGAGCAGTTCTTC.

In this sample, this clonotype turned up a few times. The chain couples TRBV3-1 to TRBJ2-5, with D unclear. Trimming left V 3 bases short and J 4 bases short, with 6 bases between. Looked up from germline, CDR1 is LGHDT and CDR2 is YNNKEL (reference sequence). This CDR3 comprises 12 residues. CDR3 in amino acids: CASSQTRETQYF. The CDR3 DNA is TGTGCCAGCAGCCAGACACGAGAGACCCAGTACTTC.

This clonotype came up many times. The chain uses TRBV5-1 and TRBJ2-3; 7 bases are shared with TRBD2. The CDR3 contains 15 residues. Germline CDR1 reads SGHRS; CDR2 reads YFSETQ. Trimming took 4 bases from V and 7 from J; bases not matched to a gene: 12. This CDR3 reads CASSPQFAGVNTQYF. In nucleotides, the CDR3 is TGCGCCAGCAGCCCCCAGTTTGCGGGGGTTAATACGCAGTATTTT.

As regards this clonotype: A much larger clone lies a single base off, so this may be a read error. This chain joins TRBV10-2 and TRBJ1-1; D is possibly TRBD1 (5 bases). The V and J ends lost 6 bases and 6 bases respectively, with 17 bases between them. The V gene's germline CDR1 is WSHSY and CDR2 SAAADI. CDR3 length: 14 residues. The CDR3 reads CASRGPNPGAEAFF. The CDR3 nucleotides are TGCGCCAGCAGGGGACCAAATCCCGGGGCTGAAGCTTTCTTT.

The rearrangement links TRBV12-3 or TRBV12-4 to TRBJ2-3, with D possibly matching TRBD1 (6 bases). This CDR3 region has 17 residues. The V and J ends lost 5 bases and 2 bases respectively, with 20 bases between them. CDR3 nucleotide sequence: TGTGCCAGCAGTCTCGCCTGGGGGCGCGGCCCCACAGATACGCAGTATTTT. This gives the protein CASSLAWGRGPTDTQYF.

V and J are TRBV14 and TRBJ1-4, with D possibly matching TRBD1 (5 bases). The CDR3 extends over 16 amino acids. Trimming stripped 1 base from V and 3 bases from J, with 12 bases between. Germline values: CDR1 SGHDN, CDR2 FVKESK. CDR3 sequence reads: CASSQGTGTSNEKLFF. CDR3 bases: TGTGCCAGCAGCCAAGGGACCGGGACCTCTAATGAAAAACTGTTTTTT.

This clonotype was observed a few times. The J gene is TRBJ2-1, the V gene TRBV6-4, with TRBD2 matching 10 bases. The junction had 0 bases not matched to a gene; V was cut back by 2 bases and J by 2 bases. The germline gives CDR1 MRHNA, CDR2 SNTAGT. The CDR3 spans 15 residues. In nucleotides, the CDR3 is TGTGCCAGCAGTGACAGCGGGAGGGCCTACAATGAGCAGTTCTTC. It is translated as CASSDSGRAYNEQFF.

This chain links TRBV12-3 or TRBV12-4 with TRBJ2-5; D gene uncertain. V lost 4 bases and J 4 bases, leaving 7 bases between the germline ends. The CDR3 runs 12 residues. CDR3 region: CASSWAVETQYF. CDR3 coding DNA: TGTGCCAGCAGTTGGGCAGTAGAGACCCAGTACTTC.

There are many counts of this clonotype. CDR3 loop: CASSPGPMGTEAFF. Here the CDR3 DNA reads TGTGCCAGCAGCCCTGGCCCCATGGGCACTGAAGCTTTCTTT. The chain is built from TRBV3-1 and TRBJ1-1; D is ambiguous. Germline V CDR1 and CDR2: LGHDT, YNNKEL (reference sequence). Trimming took 4 bases from V and 4 from J, leaving 13 bases between them. This CDR3 is built from 14 residues.